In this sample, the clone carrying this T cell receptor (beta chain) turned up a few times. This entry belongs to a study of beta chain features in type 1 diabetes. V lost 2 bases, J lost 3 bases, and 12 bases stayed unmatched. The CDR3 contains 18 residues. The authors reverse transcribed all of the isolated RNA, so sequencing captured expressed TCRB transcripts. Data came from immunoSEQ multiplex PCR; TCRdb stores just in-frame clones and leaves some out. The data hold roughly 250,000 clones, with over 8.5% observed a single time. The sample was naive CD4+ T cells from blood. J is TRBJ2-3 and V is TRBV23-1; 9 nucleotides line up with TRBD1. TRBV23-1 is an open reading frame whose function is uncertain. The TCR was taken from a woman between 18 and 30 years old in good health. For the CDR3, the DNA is TGCGCCAGCAGTCAACCCTTTCCGACCGACAGGGGGACAGATACGCAGTATTTT. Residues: CASSQPFPTDRGTDTQYF.